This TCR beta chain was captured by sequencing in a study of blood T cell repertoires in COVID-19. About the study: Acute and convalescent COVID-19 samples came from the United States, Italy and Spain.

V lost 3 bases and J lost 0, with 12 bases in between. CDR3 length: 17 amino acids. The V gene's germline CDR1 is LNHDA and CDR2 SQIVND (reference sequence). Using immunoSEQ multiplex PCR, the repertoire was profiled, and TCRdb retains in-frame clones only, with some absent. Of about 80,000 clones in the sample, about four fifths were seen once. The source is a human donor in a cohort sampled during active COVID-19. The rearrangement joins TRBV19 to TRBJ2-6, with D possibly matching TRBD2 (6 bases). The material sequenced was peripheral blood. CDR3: CASSIVSGDSGANVLTF. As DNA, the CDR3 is TGTGCCAGTAGTATTGTTAGCGGAGACTCTGGGGCCAACGTCCTGACTTTC.